This TCR beta chain derives from a study of blood T cell repertoires in COVID-19. At the level of the study: The United States, Italy and Spain were the sources of the acute and convalescent COVID-19 samples. PBMCs, B-cell-depleted T cells, or T cells provided the cDNA or gDNA that made up the material.

Original methodology: It was from reference gene primer amplification that nucleated cell counts were estimated. Clones were sequenced by immunoSEQ multiplex PCR, and TCRdb holds only the in-frame ones, with some missing. V, J and clone size are taken as reported in that table, and D and trimming were inferred from the DNA itself. The data contain fewer than 250,000 clones, about 85% of them singletons. V gave up 0 bases and J gave up 0 bases, with 7 bases separating them. The CDR3 covers 14 residues. CDR1 and CDR2 (germline): SGHRS, YFSETQ. The rearrangement links TRBV5-1 to TRBJ2-7; unclear D gene. The sample consisted of peripheral blood. This clonotype was sampled from a human donor in a cohort sampled during active COVID-19. The CDR3 DNA follows: TGCGCCAGCAGCTTGGTGGGCGCCTCCTACGAGCAGTACTTC. This translates into CASSLVGASYEQYF.